This entry lists 25 T cell receptor beta chains sequenced from one sample in a study of blood T cells in healthy people across ages. Through a sample-barcoded 5' primer and a J-beta primer mix, a second PCR was run for roughly 7 to 12 cycles. TCRdb fed the 5' RACE reads into MiXCR, producing one record per CDR3 protein. The sample includes roughly 500,000 distinct CDR3 sequences, roughly 28% of them seen just once. Material: blood. The receptors shown here come from an older woman in good health.

This clonotype turned up a few times. The chain couples TRBV19 to TRBJ1-2; 7 positions match TRBD1. Germline V lookup: CDR1 LNHDA, CDR2 SQIVND (reference sequence). V dropped 5 bases and J dropped 4; count of bases not matched to a gene: 7. The CDR3 extends over 14 amino acids. CDR3 nucleotides: TGTGCCAGTAGTTCCCTAGGGGGCAGCTATGGCTACACCTTC. Protein sequence: CASSSLGGSYGYTF.

This clonotype was seen more than once but under ten times. This chain links TRBV28 with TRBJ1-2, with D perhaps TRBD1 (5 bases). Germline V lookup: CDR1 MDHEN, CDR2 SYDVKM. The V gene lost 6 bases and the J gene lost 3 bases, with 14 bases spanning the gap. This CDR3 has 14 residues. CDR3 amino acids: CASRPDPGDYGYTF. The DNA for the CDR3 is TGTGCCAGCAGACCAGATCCGGGGGACTATGGCTACACCTTC.

This clonotype was detected only once. The V and J genes are TRBV6-6 and TRBJ2-5; possibly TRBD1 for D (5 bases). The end of the DNA fits TRBJ2-7 better, so the J call may be wrong. The CDR3 covers 12 residues. Germline CDR1 is MNHNY and CDR2 is SVGAGI (reference sequence). The CDR3 is CASSHPTDEQYF. DNA for the CDR3: TGTGCCAGCAGTCACCCGACAGACGAGCAGTACTTC.

The gene calls are TRBV7-3 and TRBJ1-1; D may be TRBD1 (5 bases). From germline, CDR1 is SGHTA and CDR2 FQGTGA. V was shortened by 6 bases and J by 1 base, with 18 bases between the two germline ends. This CDR3 comprises 16 residues. The DNA of the CDR3 is TGTGCCAGCAGTACAACGGGGCACCAGGGGAACACTGAAGCTTTCTTT. Translation: CASSTTGHQGNTEAFF. The whole variable domain, remainder taken from reference TRBV7-3 and TRBJ1-1, is GAGVSQTPSNKVTEKGKYVELRCDPISGHTALYWYRQSLGQGPEFLIYFQGTGAADDSGLPNDRFFAVRPEGSVSTLKIQRTERGDSAVYLCASSTTGHQGNTEAFFGQGTRLTVV.

The V gene is TRBV6-6, the J gene TRBJ2-7; no reliable D call. The length of the CDR3 is 16 residues. The germline V and J ends were trimmed by 6 bases and 1 base, with 19 bases remaining between them. Germline lookup yields CDR1 MNHNY and CDR2 SVGAGI (reference sequence). The CDR3: CASSYPGRGGSYEQYF. The CDR3 region has the DNA TGTGCCAGCAGCTATCCTGGCCGTGGTGGATCCTACGAGCAGTACTTC.

The chain employs TRBV6-1 and TRBJ1-2, with D hard to call. V lost 5 bases and J lost 1, with 14 bases in between. This CDR3 contains 15 residues. Per the germline V gene, CDR1 is MNHNS and CDR2 is SASEGT. CDR3 sequence reads: CASSPSGRVNYGYTF. The CDR3 DNA follows: TGTGCCAGCAGTCCATCAGGACGGGTTAACTATGGCTACACCTTC.

The chain combines TRBV4-1 with TRBJ2-5; D is undetermined. The J call may be mistaken, given a closer DNA end match to TRBJ2-7. The CDR3 sequence is 15 residues long. Germline V lookup: CDR1 MGHRA, CDR2 YSYEKL. The CDR3 DNA is TGCGCCAGCAGCCTCCGGACGGTTTCGACCTACGAGCAGTACTTC. It is translated as CASSLRTVSTYEQYF.

The chain couples TRBV20-1 to TRBJ2-3; 11 bases match TRBD2. This CDR3 is built from 14 residues. V was pared by 2 bases and J by 7 bases, with 5 bases of the junction left unmatched. CDR1 and CDR2 (germline): DFQATT, SNEGSKA (reference sequence). CDR3 bases: TGCAGTGCTAGACCTAGCGGGGGGCCTAATACGCAGTATTTT. It specifies CSARPSGGPNTQYF.

This clonotype occurred a few times. The rearrangement links TRBV19 to TRBJ1-1; weak D call: TRBD1 (5 bases). This CDR3 comprises 15 residues. CDR1 and CDR2 (germline): LNHDA, SQIVND (reference sequence). With 7 bases removed from V and 0 bases from J, the gap between germline ends came to 15 bases. The CDR3 DNA is TGTGCCAGTACGGGACCGAGTGGGTTGAACACTGAAGCTTTCTTT. Amino acids: CASTGPSGLNTEAFF.

The gene calls are TRBV10-3 and TRBJ2-5; TRBD1 aligns across 8 bases. The J call may be wrong; the DNA end is better matched by TRBJ2-7. The CDR3 has 16 amino acids. The V gene's germline CDR1 is ENHRY and CDR2 SYGVKD. The CDR3 reads CAISESIGTGAYEQYF. The CDR3 DNA sequence: TGTGCCATCAGTGAGTCGATCGGGACAGGCGCCTACGAGCAGTACTTC.

This clonotype was detected only a few times. The V gene is TRBV24-1, the J gene TRBJ2-3; maybe TRBD2 (6 bases). Trimming stripped 5 bases from V and 3 bases from J, with 11 bases between. Germline V gene sequence: CDR1 KGHDR, CDR2 SFDVKD. The CDR3 runs to 14 residues. CDR3 protein: CATSVAGFTDTQYF. The CDR3, as DNA: TGTGCCACCAGTGTGGCGGGGTTTACAGATACGCAGTATTTT.

J is TRBJ2-3 and V is TRBV4-3, with 15 bases aligning to TRBD2. The CDR3 extends over 17 amino acids. V lost 6 bases to trimming and J lost 4 bases; unmatched junction nucleotides: 8. Germline assignment: CDR1 LGHNA and CDR2 YSLEER. Here the CDR3 DNA reads TGCGCCAGCAGTTTCGGACTAGCGGGGGGGCTCTCAGATACGCAGTATTTT. Translating gives CASSFGLAGGLSDTQYF.

This clonotype was detected ten times or more. The chain carries TRBV27 and TRBJ2-7, with TRBD2 matching over 9 bases. Looked up from germline, CDR1 is MNHEY and CDR2 is SMNVEV (reference sequence). This CDR3 comprises 16 residues. V lost 1 base, J lost 6 bases, and 10 bases stayed unmatched. The DNA for the CDR3 is TGTGCCAGCAGTTTATATGGTAGCGGGGGAGAATTCGAGCAGTACTTC. Residues: CASSLYGSGGEFEQYF.

This clonotype appeared a few times. The chain links TRBV12-3 or TRBV12-4 to TRBJ1-1; 9 bases are shared with TRBD1. The CDR3 runs to 16 residues. The trim removed 4 bases at V and 3 bases at J, leaving 9 bases unmatched. CDR3 DNA: TGTGCCAGCAGTTATTCCCACAGGGGGCCGGACACTGAAGCTTTCTTT. It codes for CASSYSHRGPDTEAFF.

This clonotype was detected a few times. The chain employs TRBV7-9 and TRBJ2-5; D remains ambiguous. Trimming cost V 6 bases and J 5 bases, with 13 bases left between them. CDR1 and CDR2 (germline): SEHNR, FQNEAQ (reference sequence). The CDR3 runs 13 residues. The chain's CDR3 is CASRPSTGETQYF. DNA of the CDR3: TGTGCCAGCAGGCCGAGTACCGGGGAGACCCAGTACTTC.

J is TRBJ1-2 and V is TRBV7-9; D is possibly TRBD1 (5 bases). The CDR3 runs to 15 residues. The germline CDR1 and CDR2 sequences are SEHNR and FQNEAQ (reference sequence). With 3 bases removed from V and 4 bases from J, the gap between germline ends came to 15 bases. CDR3 DNA: TGTGCCAGCAGCTTCAACCCACAGGACCTCTATGGCTACACCTTC. Residues: CASSFNPQDLYGYTF.

The CDR3 loop reads CASRDPGTPRTDTQYF. In DNA, the CDR3 is TGTGCCAGCAGGGACCCCGGGACACCTCGCACAGATACGCAGTATTTT. V and J are TRBV6-2 or TRBV6-3 and TRBJ2-3; possible D gene TRBD1, 6 bases. Germline CDR1 reads MNHEY; CDR2 reads SVGEGT. Trimming stripped 6 bases from V and 1 base from J, with 17 bases between. The CDR3 is 16 residues long.

The rearrangement uses TRBV10-3 and TRBJ2-7; 8 bases are shared with TRBD1. V lost 10 bases and J lost 7; bases outside the gene matches: 12. The germline V gene has CDR1 ENHRY and CDR2 SYGVKD. The CDR3 covers 13 residues. The CDR3 DNA is TGTGCCACCTTCGGACAGGGATTGAGTGAGCAGTACTTC. Protein product: CATFGQGLSEQYF.

This clonotype was found a few times. The chain combines TRBV12-3 or TRBV12-4 with TRBJ1-2; D possibly corresponds to TRBD1 (5 bases). This CDR3 region has 13 residues. Between the trimmed V and J ends, which lost 3 bases and 7 bases, there was a span of 12 bases. The CDR3 nucleotides are TGTGCCAGCAGTTTGTTCGGGGCCGGTGGCTACACCTTC. This sequence encodes CASSLFGAGGYTF.

The chain links TRBV14 to TRBJ2-1; D is undetermined. CDR3 size: 16 residues. CDR1 and CDR2 (germline): SGHDN, FVKESK. V dropped 1 base and J dropped 4 bases, with 14 bases sitting between them. The CDR3 loop is CASSQVFGRRYNEQFF. In DNA, the CDR3 is TGTGCCAGCAGCCAAGTATTTGGGCGCCGATACAATGAGCAGTTCTTC.

This clonotype showed up just a few times. The chain has TRBV20-1 and TRBJ2-2; a weak D match, TRBD2 (5 bases). Deletions cut 0 bases from V and 3 bases from J, with 11 bases between. The CDR3 has 15 amino acids. CDR1 and CDR2 (germline): DFQATT, SNEGSKA (reference sequence). CDR3 loop: CSARDKSGDTGELFF. The CDR3 DNA follows: TGCAGTGCTAGAGATAAATCCGGGGACACCGGGGAGCTGTTTTTT.

This clonotype was detected only a few times. The chain recombines TRBV10-2 with TRBJ2-7; tentatively, D is TRBD2 (5 bases). The germline V and J ends were trimmed by 6 bases and 7 bases, with 19 bases remaining between them. This CDR3 spans 14 amino acids. Germline values: CDR1 WSHSY, CDR2 SAAADI. CDR3 sequence reads: CASREPGELLEQYF. DNA for the CDR3: TGCGCCAGCAGAGAACCCGGGGAACTTTTGGAGCAGTACTTC.

There are many counts of this clonotype. This sequence joins TRBV6-6 and TRBJ2-7; D might be TRBD1 (5 bases). Trimming shortened V by 10 bases and J by 3 bases, and 10 bases separated the two germline ends. Germline V CDR1 and CDR2: MNHNY, SVGAGI (reference sequence). The CDR3 consists of 11 residues. CDR3 nucleotides: TGTGCCACTGGGGCGTTCTACGAGCAGTACTTC. This sequence encodes CATGAFYEQYF.

This clonotype has just a few counts. This chain uses TRBV4-3 with TRBJ1-1; a possible D gene is TRBD1 (5 bases). With 8 bases removed from V and 3 bases from J, the gap between germline ends came to 19 bases. This CDR3 spans 15 amino acids. The germline V gene encodes CDR1 LGHNA and CDR2 YSLEER. CDR3 sequence: CASALRWVGDTEAFF. Written as DNA, the CDR3 is TGCGCCAGCGCCCTTAGGTGGGTGGGGGACACTGAAGCTTTCTTT.

The chain is built from TRBV12-3 or TRBV12-4 and TRBJ1-5; D is unclear. The CDR3 is made up of 13 amino acids. The V and J ends lost 6 bases and 5 bases respectively, with 11 bases between them. CDR3 sequence: CASSRTGDQPQHF. In DNA form, the CDR3 reads TGTGCCAGCAGCCGGACTGGAGATCAGCCCCAGCATTTT.